This passage covers 10 T cell receptor beta chains from one sample sequenced in a study of identical twins. TCRdb ran MiXCR on the 5' RACE reads and lists one entry per CDR3 protein. The sample consists of some 1,600,000 distinct CDR3 sequences, 32% of them appearing once. The specimen was cord blood. The receptors shown here come from a newborn girl in good health.

In its sample, this clonotype was seen a few times. V gene TRBV20-1 combines with J gene TRBJ1-1; the D is unclear. V lost 4 bases and J lost 1, with 10 bases in between. The CDR3 contains 13 residues. CDR1 DFQATT and CDR2 SNEGSKA come from the germline V gene (reference sequence). DNA of the CDR3: TGCAGTGCTACTGGGCAGGCGAACACTGAAGCTTTCTTT. Translated: CSATGQANTEAFF.

The chain uses TRBV7-2 and TRBJ2-1; D ambiguous. The V end lost 3 bases, the J end lost 6 bases, and 9 bases lay between the germline ends. Germline V lookup: CDR1 SGHTA, CDR2 FQGNSA. CDR3 size: 13 residues. CDR3 sequence: CASSFTPSNEQFF. Here the CDR3 DNA reads TGTGCCAGCAGCTTTACGCCCAGCAATGAGCAGTTCTTC.

This clonotype has just a few counts. The rearrangement links TRBV29-1 to TRBJ2-3, with 11 bases identical to TRBD2. Trimming at V came to 6 bases and at J to 4 bases, leaving 3 bases not matched to a gene. Germline V gives CDR1 SQVTM, CDR2 ANQGSEA. The CDR3 covers 13 residues. The CDR3 region is CSVTSGVPDTQYF. The CDR3 DNA reads as TGCAGCGTGACTAGCGGGGTCCCAGATACGCAGTATTTT.

This clonotype was seen repeatedly, ten times or more. This rearrangement joins TRBV28 to TRBJ1-5, with D uncertain. The length of the CDR3 is 14 residues. V was clipped by 1 base and J by 4 bases, with 8 bases between them. Germline lookup yields CDR1 MDHEN and CDR2 SYDVKM. Here the CDR3 DNA reads TGTGCCAGCAGTTTATTAGGGCGGAATCAGCCCCAGCATTTT. Amino acids: CASSLLGRNQPQHF. The entire variable domain, with the rest obtained from reference TRBV28 and TRBJ1-5, is as follows: DVKVTQSSRYLVKRTGEKVFLECVQDMDHENMFWYRQDPGLGLRLIYFSYDVKMKEKGDIPEGYSVSREKKERFSLILESASTNQTSMYLCASSLLGRNQPQHFGDGTRLSIL.

The chain employs TRBV5-1 and TRBJ1-1, with TRBD1 as a possible D gene (5 bases). Germline values: CDR1 SGHRS, CDR2 YFSETQ. The V end lost 7 bases, the J end lost 1 base, and 11 bases lay between the germline ends. This CDR3 contains 13 residues. The CDR3: CASFGGQNTEAFF. The CDR3 DNA sequence: TGCGCCAGCTTTGGAGGACAGAACACTGAAGCTTTCTTT.

The chain has TRBV6-5 and TRBJ2-6; the D gene is possibly TRBD2 (6 bases). Germline V CDR1 and CDR2: MNHEY, SVGAGI. Trimming left V 0 bases short and J 4 bases short, with 10 bases between. The CDR3 has 16 amino acids. The CDR3 loop is CASSYSRGGGANVLTF. CDR3 in DNA: TGTGCCAGCAGTTACTCGCGGGGAGGCGGGGCCAACGTCCTGACTTTC.

CDR3 protein: CASSPLRTGGGEQFF. The CDR3 coding sequence is TGCGCCAGCAGCCCCTTACGAACAGGGGGCGGTGAGCAGTTCTTC. This chain joins TRBV5-1 and TRBJ2-1; TRBD1 agrees at 9 bases. The CDR3 is 15 residues long. Germline V gene sequence: CDR1 SGHRS, CDR2 YFSETQ. The ends lost 4 bases at V and 9 bases at J; junction bases unmatched: 11.

There are a few counts of this clonotype. The chain joins TRBV10-3 to TRBJ2-5; 7 bases match TRBD2. TRBJ2-7 matches the DNA end more closely, so the J call is doubtful. This CDR3 has 17 residues. CDR1 and CDR2 from the germline V gene are ENHRY and SYGVKD. CDR3 loop: CAISPPGASGVIYEQYF. The CDR3 DNA reads as TGTGCCATCAGTCCACCCGGGGCGAGCGGGGTTATCTACGAGCAGTACTTC.

This chain uses TRBV3-1 with TRBJ2-1; D possibly corresponds to TRBD2 (6 bases). CDR1 LGHDT and CDR2 YNNKEL come from the germline V gene (reference sequence). V was trimmed by 0 bases and J by 8 bases, leaving 14 bases between them. The CDR3 runs 15 residues. The CDR3 loop is CASSQESPSADEQFF. The CDR3, as DNA: TGTGCCAGCAGCCAAGAAAGTCCTAGCGCAGATGAGCAGTTCTTC.

The chain joins TRBV5-6 to TRBJ1-3; 9 bases align to TRBD1. Germline CDR1 reads SGHDT; CDR2 reads YYEEEE. Trimming removed 4 bases from V and 6 bases from J; junction bases left unmatched: 5. This CDR3 spans 14 amino acids. CDR3 in DNA: TGTGCCAGCAGCGCGGGGACAGGGAAAAACACCATATATTTT. It yields the protein CASSAGTGKNTIYF.